The next 31 T cell receptor beta chains were all read from a single sample in a study of T cell responses to AZD1222 COVID-19 vaccine (dated by TCRdb to the early 2020s). The time point label of this sample denotes: about 28 days (+/-7) after the second vaccine dose. Library method: the immunoSEQ multiplex PCR assay. Imported from immuneACCESS, the table was reduced by TCRdb to in-frame sequences with V and J called. These copies leave out some clones; in studies compared against another copy, an unresolved V gene accounts for under half, and the cause of the remainder is not known. The sample table contains 95,000 or so clones; only one count was recorded for approximately 89% of them. Around 8% of the sample belongs to the ten largest clones. The starting material was peripheral blood, obtained 28 days after the second AZD1222 dose. The receptors derive from an adult who received the AZD1222 COVID-19 vaccine.

The chain couples TRBV5-8 to TRBJ1-5; D not resolved. The CDR3 spans 13 residues. V was cut by 7 bases and J by 3 bases, with 11 bases left in between. Germline CDR1 SGHTS, CDR2 YDEGEE. CDR3 region: CASAWGFNQPQHF. The DNA of the CDR3 is TGTGCCAGCGCTTGGGGTTTCAATCAGCCCCAGCATTTT.

The rearrangement joins TRBV18 to TRBJ2-6; TRBD2 matches 9 bases. Trimming took 3 bases from V and 0 from J; bases not matched to a gene: 9. This CDR3 comprises 19 residues. Looked up from germline, CDR1 is KGHSH and CDR2 is LQKENI. The CDR3 DNA reads as TGTGCCAGCTCACCGTTGACTAGCGGAACAATCTCTGGGGCCAACGTCCTGACTTTC. It encodes CASSPLTSGTISGANVLTF.

The V gene is TRBV11-2, the J gene TRBJ2-1; 8 bases match TRBD2. Trimming removed 4 bases from V and 5 bases from J; junction bases left unmatched: 7. Germline V gene sequence: CDR1 SGHAT, CDR2 FQNNGV. The CDR3 extends over 15 amino acids. Written as DNA, the CDR3 is TGTGCCAGCAGCTCATTAGCGGGGCCACACAATGAGCAGTTCTTC. Its translation is CASSSLAGPHNEQFF.

V usage is TRBV10-3 and J usage is TRBJ1-6; a weak D match, TRBD1 (5 bases). The CDR3 runs 15 residues. Germline values: CDR1 ENHRY, CDR2 SYGVKD. V lost 2 bases to trimming and J lost 6 bases, with 11 bases between them. The CDR3 reads CAISEGAPGNSPLHF. As DNA, the CDR3 is TGTGCCATCAGTGAGGGGGCTCCCGGTAATTCACCCCTCCACTTT.

This clone was counted only a few times. The chain employs TRBV7-2 and TRBJ2-4; 7 nucleotides line up with TRBD2. V was pared by 6 bases and J by 4 bases, with 6 bases of the junction left unmatched. Germline-derived CDR1 and CDR2 are SGHTA and FQGNSA. The CDR3 spans 14 residues. In nucleotides, the CDR3 is TGTGCCAGCAGTCGAGAGCGGGATAAAAACATTCAGTACTTC. Protein product: CASSRERDKNIQYF.

The chain is built from TRBV6-2 or TRBV6-3 and TRBJ2-7; D perhaps matches TRBD1 (6 bases). The CDR3 totals 15 residues. Germline V gene lookup returns CDR1 MNHEY and CDR2 SVGEGT. V shed 1 base and J shed 2 bases, with 12 bases lying between them. This CDR3 is CASSYFRDNTYEQYF. For the CDR3, the DNA is TGTGCCAGCAGTTACTTCCGGGACAACACCTACGAGCAGTACTTC.

The V call is TRBV5-1, the J call TRBJ2-2, with a tentative D call TRBD1 (6 bases). CDR1 and CDR2 (germline): SGHRS, YFSETQ. The CDR3 extends over 16 amino acids. V lost 3 bases and J lost 2, with 14 bases in between. The CDR3 DNA sequence: TGCGCCAGCAGCTCACCCAGGACAGAAAACACCGGGGAGCTGTTTTTT. Its translation is CASSSPRTENTGELFF.

The chain has TRBV13 and TRBJ1-2; D call uncertain. The V and J ends lost 4 bases and 0 bases respectively, with 15 bases between them. Germline V gives CDR1 PRHDT, CDR2 FYEKMQ (reference sequence). CDR3 length equals 16 residues. CDR3: CASSSTLLGTNYGYTF. The CDR3 region has the DNA TGTGCCAGCAGCTCCACCTTACTCGGTACTAACTATGGCTACACCTTC.

This chain joins TRBV19 and TRBJ1-5, with D possibly TRBD1 on 6 matching bases. Germline loops: CDR1 LNHDA, CDR2 SQIVND (reference sequence). Trimming took off 2 bases at V and 3 bases at J, with 17 bases between the two ends. The CDR3 covers 17 residues. The CDR3 region has the DNA TGTGCCAGTAGTATACAGGGGACATTCCCACTCAATCAGCCCCAGCATTTT. It encodes CASSIQGTFPLNQPQHF.

The chain has TRBV5-1 and TRBJ2-7; D is perhaps TRBD1 (6 bases). This CDR3 spans 14 amino acids. Germline assignment: CDR1 SGHRS and CDR2 YFSETQ. V was trimmed by 0 bases and J by 5 bases, leaving 12 bases between them. Here the CDR3 reads CASSLERGLDEQYF. The CDR3 DNA is TGCGCCAGCAGCTTGGAAAGGGGGTTGGACGAGCAGTACTTC.

The J gene is TRBJ2-7, the V gene TRBV5-1; possibly TRBD2 for D (5 bases). The germline CDR1 and CDR2 sequences are SGHRS and YFSETQ. Trimming removed 0 bases from V and 3 bases from J, with 10 bases in between. The CDR3 spans 14 residues. Here the CDR3 reads CASSLVGEIYEQYF. CDR3 nucleotides: TGCGCCAGCAGCTTGGTCGGGGAAATCTACGAGCAGTACTTC.

V gene TRBV30 combines with J gene TRBJ1-2; tentatively, D is TRBD1 (6 bases). Germline V gives CDR1 GTSNPN, CDR2 SVGIG (reference sequence). The CDR3 totals 15 residues. Deletions cut 0 bases from V and 4 bases from J, with 15 bases between. CDR3 sequence reads: CAWSVRQGTSYGYTF. Here the CDR3 DNA reads TGTGCCTGGAGTGTACGCCAGGGGACCTCCTATGGCTACACCTTC. The whole variable domain, remainder taken from reference TRBV30 and TRBJ1-2, is SQTIHQWPATLVQPVGSPLSLECTVEGTSNPNLYWYRQAAGRGLQLLFYSVGIGQISSEVPQNLSASRPQDRQFILSSKKLLLSDSGFYLCAWSVRQGTSYGYTFGSGTRLTVV.

The chain joins TRBV15 to TRBJ2-7, with 12 bases aligning to TRBD1. V shed 1 base and J 5 bases; nucleotides not matched to a gene: 3. Germline values: CDR1 LNHNV, CDR2 YYDKDF (reference sequence). The CDR3 runs to 15 residues. DNA for the CDR3: TGTGCCACCAGCAGAGGGGGACAGGGGGCTAACGAGCAGTACTTC. Translation: CATSRGGQGANEQYF.

The table lists this clone with a few counts. The chain uses TRBV28 and TRBJ2-2; D is ambiguous. The CDR3 has 16 amino acids. Germline V gives CDR1 MDHEN, CDR2 SYDVKM. The V end was cut by 4 bases, the J end by 0 bases, with 12 bases between. CDR3 amino acids: CASSYLISANTGELFF. The DNA of the CDR3 is TGTGCCAGCAGTTATTTGATTTCGGCGAACACCGGGGAGCTGTTTTTT.

The V gene is TRBV7-2, the J gene TRBJ1-2; the match to TRBD1 covers 7 bases. The ends lost 2 bases at V and 1 base at J; junction bases unmatched: 13. The CDR3 has 18 amino acids. Germline loops: CDR1 SGHTA, CDR2 FQGNSA. DNA of the CDR3: TGTGCCAGCAGCTTATTCTGGGAAGGACAGGCTTTTAACTATGGCTACACCTTC. This translates into CASSLFWEGQAFNYGYTF.

The sample holds one count of this clone. The chain combines TRBV7-9 with TRBJ2-3; D possibly corresponds to TRBD1 (6 bases). The germline gives CDR1 SEHNR, CDR2 FQNEAQ (reference sequence). CDR3 size: 12 residues. Trimming stripped 5 bases from V and 9 bases from J, with 12 bases between. In nucleotides, the CDR3 is TGTGCCAGCAGCCTGGGACAAACAACGCAGTATTTT. It encodes CASSLGQTTQYF. The full variable domain, with the rest looked up from reference TRBV7-9 and TRBJ2-3, is DTGVSQNPRHKITKRGQNVTFRCDPISEHNRLYWYRQTLGQGPEFLTYFQNEAQLEKSRLLSDRFSAERPKGSFSTLEIQRTEQGDSAMYLCASSLGQTTQYFGPGTRLTVL.

The table lists this clone with a few counts. The V call is TRBV6-5, the J call TRBJ1-2; D possibly corresponds to TRBD1 (6 bases). V was shortened by 7 bases and J by 12 bases, with 24 bases between the two germline ends. CDR1 and CDR2 (germline): MNHEY, SVGAGI. This CDR3 comprises 14 residues. As DNA, the CDR3 is TGTGCCAGCACTAGAAAGGGGGAACTGGACGACCACACCTTC. This encodes CASTRKGELDDHTF.

The chain combines TRBV9 with TRBJ1-1; D is unresolved. The CDR3 length is 16 residues. V was cut by 0 bases and J by 6 bases, with 18 bases left in between. Germline V gene data show CDR1 as SGDLS and CDR2 as YYNGEE. The CDR3 protein is CASSVGVVLPPSEAFF. The DNA for the CDR3 is TGTGCCAGCAGCGTAGGAGTGGTACTCCCCCCGTCTGAAGCTTTCTTT.

This clone was counted between two and nine times. This rearrangement joins TRBV5-5 to TRBJ1-4, with a tentative D call TRBD1 (5 bases). The CDR3 consists of 14 residues. Trimming pared 1 base from V and 8 bases from J, leaving 12 bases between. Germline assignment: CDR1 SGHKS and CDR2 YYEKEE (reference sequence). Here the CDR3 DNA reads TGTGCCAGCAGCTTGCGGCAGGGTGGGGAAAAACTGTTTTTT. Its translation: CASSLRQGGEKLFF. The full variable domain, its missing parts supplied by reference TRBV5-5 and TRBJ1-4, is DAGVTQSPTHLIKTRGQQVTLRCSPISGHKSVSWYQQVLGQGPQFIFQYYEKEERGRGNFPDRFSARQFPNYSSELNVNALLLGDSALYLCASSLRQGGEKLFFGSGTQLSVL.

This clone appeared a few times. This chain links TRBV29-1 with TRBJ1-1; TRBD1 agrees at 7 bases. CDR3 length: 13 amino acids. CDR1 is SQVTM, CDR2 ANQGSEA, per germline. J was trimmed by 1 base and V by 4 bases; bases with no gene match: 3. CDR3 sequence: CSVATGRNTEAFF. CDR3 nucleotides: TGCAGCGTTGCGACAGGGAGGAACACTGAAGCTTTCTTT.

V gene TRBV7-9 combines with J gene TRBJ2-2; 7 nucleotides align to TRBD1. With V trimmed by 5 bases and J by 3 bases, 12 bases remained unmatched. The germline gives CDR1 SEHNR, CDR2 FQNEAQ (reference sequence). The CDR3 extends over 17 amino acids. The CDR3 DNA is TGTGCCAGCAGCCAGACGCGGACAGGCCGGGACACCGGGGAGCTGTTTTTT. This encodes CASSQTRTGRDTGELFF.

This chain links TRBV7-9 with TRBJ2-1; the match to TRBD1 covers 7 bases. The trim removed 6 bases at V and 5 bases at J, leaving 7 bases unmatched. The CDR3 sequence is 14 residues long. CDR1 and CDR2 from the germline V gene are SEHNR and FQNEAQ (reference sequence). The CDR3 DNA reads as TGTGCCAGCAGTACCAGACAGGGCAACAATGAGCAGTTCTTC. This codes for CASSTRQGNNEQFF.

This clone was observed a handful of times. The chain is built from TRBV19 and TRBJ2-7; either TRBD1 or TRBD2 may fit D (6 bases each). V lost 6 bases and J lost 5, with 20 bases in between. Germline CDR1 reads LNHDA; CDR2 reads SQIVND (reference sequence). This CDR3 has 15 amino acids. The CDR3 DNA follows: TGTGCCAGTAGACTCACAGGGACTGAGCGCCACGAGCAGTACTTC. This sequence encodes CASRLTGTERHEQYF.

V is TRBV20-1 and J is TRBJ2-5; 13 bases map to TRBD2. Per germline, CDR1 DFQATT and CDR2 SNEGSKA (reference sequence). The CDR3 is made up of 16 amino acids. Losses at the gene ends were 3 bases for V and 5 bases for J; bases not matched to a gene: 9. CDR3 region: CSASATSGRAWETQYF. The CDR3, as DNA: TGCAGTGCTAGTGCAACTAGCGGGAGGGCTTGGGAGACCCAGTACTTC.

This clone appeared a few times. CDR3 nucleotide sequence: TGCAGCGTTGAAAAGGGTTACAATGAGCAGTTCTTC. This gives the protein CSVEKGYNEQFF. The rearrangement joins TRBV29-1 to TRBJ2-1; D is undetermined. V shed 2 bases and J shed 4 bases, with 6 bases lying between them. The CDR3 runs to 12 residues. The germline gives CDR1 SQVTM, CDR2 ANQGSEA.

V gene TRBV5-6 combines with J gene TRBJ2-2; D gene uncertain. Germline-derived CDR1 and CDR2 are SGHDT and YYEEEE. With 1 base removed from V and 1 base from J, the gap between germline ends came to 5 bases. This CDR3 is built from 14 residues. The CDR3 DNA is TGTGCCAGCAGCTTGATACGGAACACCGGGGAGCTGTTTTTT. Protein: CASSLIRNTGELFF.

This chain joins TRBV6-1 and TRBJ2-3; TRBD1 or TRBD2 may be the D gene (6 bases each). The CDR3 loop spans 12 amino acids. V lost 3 bases and J lost 8, with 9 bases in between. Germline CDR1 and CDR2: MNHNS and SASEGT. The CDR3 reads CASSDRGGTQYF. CDR3 nucleotides: TGTGCCAGCAGTGACAGGGGAGGTACGCAGTATTTT.

The chain combines TRBV3-1 (or the pseudogene TRBV3-2) with TRBJ2-5, with D perhaps matching TRBD1 (6 bases). This CDR3 spans 16 amino acids. Germline values: CDR1 LGHDT, CDR2 YNNKEL (reference sequence). Trimming removed 0 bases at V and 2 bases at J, with 13 bases between. For the CDR3, the DNA is TGTGCCAGCAGCCAAGATCTTATGGGGGCACAAGAGACCCAGTACTTC. Translation gives CASSQDLMGAQETQYF.

The V and J genes are TRBV5-1 and TRBJ1-1; a possible D gene is TRBD1 (6 bases). V lost 6 bases and J 8 bases, leaving 20 bases between the germline ends. CDR3 length: 14 amino acids. Germline V lookup: CDR1 SGHRS, CDR2 YFSETQ. The chain's CDR3 is CASTSGRQVPEAFF. CDR3 DNA sequence: TGCGCCAGCACTTCCGGGCGACAGGTCCCCGAAGCTTTCTTT. Combining the CDR3 with reference TRBV5-1 and TRBJ1-1 gives the whole variable domain KAGVTQTPRYLIKTRGQQVTLSCSPISGHRSVSWYQQTPGQGLQFLFEYFSETQRNKGNFPGRFSGRQFSNSRSEMNVSTLELGDSALYLCASTSGRQVPEAFFGQGTRLTVV.

This chain connects TRBV7-9 to TRBJ1-5; D call uncertain. V was pared by 5 bases and J by 3 bases, with 5 bases between. Germline values: CDR1 SEHNR, CDR2 FQNEAQ (reference sequence). The CDR3 covers 12 residues. The chain's CDR3 is CASSRLNQPQHF. The CDR3 coding sequence is TGTGCCAGCAGCCGACTCAATCAGCCCCAGCATTTT.

The DNA for the CDR3 is TGTGCCAGCAGCCTGGACAGGGGAGGAAACACCATATATTTT. This encodes CASSLDRGGNTIYF. This rearrangement joins TRBV5-4 to TRBJ1-3; 9 nucleotides align to TRBD1. The V and J ends lost 4 bases and 4 bases, in that order; junction bases with no gene match: 3. From germline, CDR1 is SGHNT and CDR2 YYREEE (reference sequence). This CDR3 has 14 residues.